Sequencing of this T cell receptor (beta chain) was carried out in a study of blood T cell repertoires in COVID-19. Looking at the study overall: The United States, Italy and Spain provided the acute and convalescent COVID-19 samples.

The CDR3 consists of 15 residues. Trimming removed 1 base from V and 9 bases from J, with 16 bases in between. Per germline, CDR1 MDHEN and CDR2 SYDVKM. In the original processing: Using reference gene primer amplification, nucleated cell counts were estimated. Only in-frame clones appear in the TCRdb table, and some are missing; sequencing was by immunoSEQ multiplex PCR. From that table come the V and J calls and clone size; the DNA was used to work out D and trimming. The data hold approximately 200,000 clones, with about nine tenths observed a single time. Sequenced sample: PBMCs or T cells enriched from blood (not recorded which). The receptor's source is a man aged 30-40 years in a cohort exposed to, infected with or recovered from COVID-19 (not recorded which). The chain couples TRBV28 to TRBJ1-5; no reliable D call. CDR3 sequence reads: CASSLFTGGGMPQHF. The CDR3 coding sequence is TGTGCCAGCAGTTTATTCACGGGAGGAGGTATGCCCCAGCATTTT.